This record looks at one T cell receptor (beta chain) sequence and its context. Its cognate antigen is unknown. TCRdb reanalysed the 5' RACE reads using MiXCR and keeps one entry per CDR3 protein. Here the sample spans 550,000 to 750,000 distinct CDR3 sequences, about 13% being singletons. V lost 9 bases to trimming and J lost 4 bases; unmatched junction nucleotides: 6. This CDR3 contains 13 residues. Looked up from germline, CDR1 is MNHEY and CDR2 is SVGEGT. The sample originates from a study of T cells after yellow fever vaccination. Turning to the study itself: Any fraction with a low cell number was prepared using SMART-Seq v4 Ultra Low Input.

The study, taken as a whole, reports: Repertoires sorted by FACS could include abundant clonotypes that are contaminants from the bulk population. The booster response re-showed most primary clones: roughly 97% CD4, about 89% CD8.

The source is a man aged 25 to 40 who received the YFV17D yellow fever vaccine. The sample was PBMCs, taken on the day of the yellow fever booster vaccination. The V call is TRBV6-2 or TRBV6-3, the J call TRBJ2-1; 7 nucleotides align to TRBD1. The CDR3 loop reads CASVMDRYNEQFF. CDR3 DNA: TGTGCCAGTGTTATGGACAGGTACAATGAGCAGTTCTTC.